This note documents a single TCR beta chain sequence. Its specificity is unknown. The data stem from a study of shared clonotypes between healthy human individuals. Study results and caveats: Relative to clonotypes present in all four donors, those not shared had lower generation probabilities.

The V end lost 5 bases, the J end lost 4 bases, and 20 bases lay between the germline ends. Germline-derived CDR1 and CDR2 are MDHEN and SYDVKM. This CDR3 region has 17 residues. Clones were sequenced by immunoSEQ multiplex PCR, and TCRdb holds only the in-frame ones, with some missing. The sample includes hundreds of thousands of clones, 73% of them seen just once. The rearrangement links TRBV28 to TRBJ1-4; tentative D call: TRBD1 (6 bases). The sequencing input was memory CD4+ T cells sorted from blood. This sample's subset: CD45RA-negative fraction. The source of this sequence is a woman under 40 in good health. Written as DNA, the CDR3 is TGTGCCAGCAGTCCCCCCGGGGGGGGGCGAGGTAATGAAAAACTGTTTTTT. Its protein is CASSPPGGGRGNEKLFF.